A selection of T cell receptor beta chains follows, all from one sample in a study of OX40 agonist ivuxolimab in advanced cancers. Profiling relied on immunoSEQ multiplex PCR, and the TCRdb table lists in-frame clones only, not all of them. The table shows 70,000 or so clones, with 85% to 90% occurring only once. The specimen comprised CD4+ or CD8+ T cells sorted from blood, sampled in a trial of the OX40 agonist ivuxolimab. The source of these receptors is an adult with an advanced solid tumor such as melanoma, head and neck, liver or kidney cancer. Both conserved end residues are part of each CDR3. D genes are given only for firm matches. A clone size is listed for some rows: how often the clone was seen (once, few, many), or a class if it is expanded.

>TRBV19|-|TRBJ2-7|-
TGTGCCAGTAGTTACAGGGAATCGGGCGAGCAGTACTTC
CASSYRESGEQYF
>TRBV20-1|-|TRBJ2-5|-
TGCAGTGCTCTTCAGCAAGAGACCCAGTACTTC
CSALQQETQYF
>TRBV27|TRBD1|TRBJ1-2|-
TGTGCCAGCAGTGGGGACAGGGGAGGCTATGGCTACACCTTC
CASSGDRGGYGYTF
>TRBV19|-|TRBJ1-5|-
TGTGCCAGTAAAAAAGCGGGCGTTAAAACCCAGCCCCAGCATTTT
CASKKAGVKTQPQHF
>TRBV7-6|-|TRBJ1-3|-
TGTGCCAGCAGCCTAGATACAGGACACCTTTTATATTTT
CASSLDTGHLLYF
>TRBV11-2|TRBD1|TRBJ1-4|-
TGTGCCAGCAGCGGCGGGACAGGGGTTGAAAAACTGTTTTTT
CASSGGTGVEKLFF
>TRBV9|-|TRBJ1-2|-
TGTGCCAGCAGCGTAGGAGGACCCCCGAGGGATGGCTACACCTTC
CASSVGGPPRDGYTF
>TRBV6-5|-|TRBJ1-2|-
TGTGCCAGCAGTCACCCGCCCCGGACCGGAGGTGGCTACACCTTC
CASSHPPRTGGGYTF
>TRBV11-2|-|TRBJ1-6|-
TGTGCCAGCAGCTTAGTGGCGAATTCACCCCTCCACTTT
CASSLVANSPLHF
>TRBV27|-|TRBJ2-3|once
TGTGCCAGCAAATGGCTAGCATCGATGGCAGATACGCAGTATTTT
CASKWLASMADTQYF
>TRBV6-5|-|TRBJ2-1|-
TGTGCCAGCAGATCCGAGGCGGTCCGGTACAATGAGCAGTTCTTC
CASRSEAVRYNEQFF
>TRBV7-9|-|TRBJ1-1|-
TGTGCCAGCAGCTTCCCCGATGACACTGAAGCTTTCTTT
CASSFPDDTEAFF
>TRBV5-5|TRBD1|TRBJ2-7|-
TGTGCCAGCAGCTTGGCGCCAGGGGGCATCTACGAGCAGTACTTC
CASSLAPGGIYEQYF